This T cell receptor (beta chain) appears in the sequencing data of a study of lymphopenia after photon versus proton radiotherapy. In regard to this clone: What it binds is unknown.

Regarding the study as a whole: Proton therapy kept repertoires fairly stable, unlike photons, which gained effector/memory cells.

Measured with immunoSEQ multiplex PCR; TCRdb has only the in-frame clones, and not every one. The sample lists 68,000 or so clones; approximately 91% were seen once. This CDR3 has 15 residues. V trimming: 4 bases; J trimming: 0 bases; junction bases outside the gene matches: 6. CDR1 and CDR2 (germline): LGHNA, YSLEER. This chain joins TRBV4-3 and TRBJ2-7; 7 nucleotides align to TRBD1. Material: peripheral blood, obtained from a patient treated with photon-based radiotherapy. The clonotype originates from a woman aged 65 to 85 with pancreatic cancer. CDR3 in amino acids: CASSPNRGLSYEQYF. In nucleotides, the CDR3 is TGCGCCAGCAGCCCGAACAGGGGCCTCTCCTACGAGCAGTACTTC.